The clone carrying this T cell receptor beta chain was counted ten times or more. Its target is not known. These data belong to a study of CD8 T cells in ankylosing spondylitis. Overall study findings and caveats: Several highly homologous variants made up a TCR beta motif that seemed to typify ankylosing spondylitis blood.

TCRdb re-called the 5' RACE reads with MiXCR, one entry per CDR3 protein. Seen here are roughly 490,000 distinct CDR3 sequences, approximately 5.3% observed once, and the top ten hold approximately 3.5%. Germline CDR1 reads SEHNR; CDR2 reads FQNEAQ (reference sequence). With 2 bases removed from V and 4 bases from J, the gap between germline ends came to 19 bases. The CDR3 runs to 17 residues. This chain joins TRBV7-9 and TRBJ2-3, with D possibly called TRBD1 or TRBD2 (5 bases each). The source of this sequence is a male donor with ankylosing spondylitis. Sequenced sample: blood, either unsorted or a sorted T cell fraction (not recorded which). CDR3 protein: CASSLRGDHSVADTQYF. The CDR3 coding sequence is TGTGCCAGCAGCTTAAGAGGGGACCACTCTGTGGCAGATACGCAGTATTTT.